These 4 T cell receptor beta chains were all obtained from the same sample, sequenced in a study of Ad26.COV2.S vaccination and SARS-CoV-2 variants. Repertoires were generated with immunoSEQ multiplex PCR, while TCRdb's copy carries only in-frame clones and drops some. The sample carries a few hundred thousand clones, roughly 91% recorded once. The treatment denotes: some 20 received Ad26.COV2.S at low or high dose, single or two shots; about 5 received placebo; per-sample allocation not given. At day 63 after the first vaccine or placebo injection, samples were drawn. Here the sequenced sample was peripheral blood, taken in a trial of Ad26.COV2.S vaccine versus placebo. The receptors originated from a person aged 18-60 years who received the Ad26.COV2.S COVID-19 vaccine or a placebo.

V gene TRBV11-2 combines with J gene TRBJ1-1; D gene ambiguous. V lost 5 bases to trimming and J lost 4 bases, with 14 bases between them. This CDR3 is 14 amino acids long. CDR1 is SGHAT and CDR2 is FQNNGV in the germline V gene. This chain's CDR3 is CASSPPAEVTEAFF. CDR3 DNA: TGTGCCAGCAGCCCTCCGGCTGAGGTCACTGAAGCTTTCTTT.

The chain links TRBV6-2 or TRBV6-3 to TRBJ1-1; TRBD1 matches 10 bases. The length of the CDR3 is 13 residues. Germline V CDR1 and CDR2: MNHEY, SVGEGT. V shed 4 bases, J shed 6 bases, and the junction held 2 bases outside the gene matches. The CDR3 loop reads CASSWGQGPEAFF. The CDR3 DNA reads TGTGCCAGCAGTTGGGGACAGGGGCCTGAAGCTTTCTTT.

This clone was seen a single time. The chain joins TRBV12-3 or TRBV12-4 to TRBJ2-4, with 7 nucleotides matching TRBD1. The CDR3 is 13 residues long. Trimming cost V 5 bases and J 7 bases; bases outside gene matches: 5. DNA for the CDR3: TGTGCCAGCAGTACCGGGACAGAGAACATTCAGTACTTC. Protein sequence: CASSTGTENIQYF.

The CDR3 reads CASSPPTGGNTEAFF. The CDR3 nucleotides read TGTGCCAGCTCACCACCGACGGGGGGAAACACTGAAGCTTTCTTT. The rearrangement joins TRBV18 to TRBJ1-1; weak D call: TRBD1 (5 bases). CDR3 size: 15 residues. Deletions cut 0 bases from V and 2 bases from J, with 10 bases between. Germline lookup yields CDR1 KGHSH and CDR2 LQKENI.